The following is a T cell receptor beta chain sequence with its context. Antigen specificity is unknown. In the same sample, other DNA sequences code for this CDR3. The data were produced by immunoSEQ multiplex PCR, yet TCRdb's version contains in-frame clones alone and is incomplete. The top ten hold over 0.12% of the sample, which has roughly 2.5 million clones, approximately 94% seen once. Germline V gene lookup returns CDR1 SGHRS and CDR2 YFSETQ. Trimming removed 5 bases from V and 2 bases from J; junction bases left unmatched: 3. The CDR3 runs 13 residues. This sample was included in a study of shared clonotypes between healthy human individuals. The overall study: The people who gave samples were two women and three men aged 18 to 49.

Study observations and caveats: Clonotype sharing among donors likely depends on sequencing depth. Clonotype sharing across a handful of donors was observed for about 5.2% of naive CD4 clonotypes.

V usage is TRBV5-1 and J usage is TRBJ1-2; 7 bases agree with TRBD1. Material: naive CD4+ T cells sorted from blood. Subset here: CD45RA+ positively selected. The clonotype originates from a man aged 18 to 29 in good health. The CDR3 nucleotides are TGCGCCAGCAGTGAGGGGGCGAACTATGGCTACACCTTC. Its translation: CASSEGANYGYTF.